Listed below are T cell receptor beta chains from one sample, sequenced in a study of cytomegalovirus exposure and HLA in healthy donors. Produced via immunoSEQ multiplex PCR; TCRdb's table is partial and in-frame only. The sample includes more than 90,000 clones, more than 65% seen only once; the top ten take roughly 7.7%. The sample comprised PBMCs. These receptors all come from a human donor in good health. CDR3s include the opening cysteine and the closing phenylalanine or tryptophan.

>TRBJ1-2|TRBV10-3
CAISEGVQGGRGYTF
>TRBJ1-4|TRBV9
CASSVGGLGEKLFF
>TRBJ1-5|TRBV28
CASSPRGLGNQPQHF
>TRBJ2-5|TRBV5-1
CASSLRGLPQETQYF
>TRBJ2-7|TRBV9
CASSGGAGGRPRIYEQYF
>TRBJ2-5|TRBV11-2
CASSSTGRSQYF
>TRBJ2-6|TRBV7-8
CASSLARRLAGSGANVLTF
>TRBJ1-6|TRBV5-5
CASSFDRGYSPLHF
>TRBJ1-1|TRBV2
CASRKERDTEAFF
>TRBJ1-5|TRBV6-5
CASSAGYSNQPQHF
>TRBJ2-5|TRBV30
CAWSRRRFSGGETQYF
>TRBJ1-2|TRBV19
CASSEQGWKYGYTF
>TRBJ2-1|TRBV7-9
CASSLGAYNEQFF
>TRBJ1-1|TRBV19
CASSTRQGPHTEAFF
>TRBJ2-7|TRBV27
CASSLSGLARREQYF
>TRBJ1-2|TRBV6-5
CASSPGTNYGYTF
>TRBJ1-2|TRBV19
CASSGTHLISYGYTF
>TRBJ2-3|TRBV10-3
CAINSRVAGLSTSTDTQYF
>TRBJ1-3|TRBV9
CASSAGALSGNTIYF
>TRBJ1-4|TRBV7-2
CASSSRPALTNEKLFF
>TRBJ2-5|TRBV7-6
CASSLQGQETQYF
>TRBJ2-3|TRBV5-1
CASSLGRVSSTDMQYF
>TRBJ2-5|TRBV15
CATSRAGQETQYF
>TRBJ1-3|TRBV25-1
CASSDRGGYGNTIYF
>TRBJ1-4|TRBV18
CASSPTKGQGNEKLFF
>TRBJ1-2|TRBV5-4
CASSTGQGYGYTF
>TRBJ2-1|TRBV29-1
CSVGWMGNEQFF
>TRBJ2-3|TRBV15
CATSGGFVSALSGRAGTDTQYF
>TRBJ2-1|TRBV29-1
CSVERDNRDRGNCKQFF
>TRBJ1-3|TRBV4-1
CASSPRDLGNTIYF
>TRBJ1-2|TRBV5-1
CASSHGPSWDRAGYGYTF
>TRBJ2-1|TRBV6-6
CASSYTQAREQFF